The source of this T cell receptor beta chain is a study of Graves' ophthalmopathy and Graves' hyperthyroidism. Looking at the study overall: Stable hyperthyroidism denotes an absence of ophthalmopathy throughout 18 months of follow-up. Study-level results: As the model predicted ophthalmopathy progression, it achieved a sensitivity of 70.59% and a specificity of 72.22%.

In this sample, this clonotype turned up many times. What it binds is unknown. Diagnosis used clinical symptoms, serum thyroxine, TRAb, thyroid ultrasound and orbital computed tomography. Amplified TCR beta CDR3 regions were obtained using RNA transcripts as template. A first-round RT-PCR used HTBI primers, followed by a second-round multiplex PCR. From the multiplex PCR reads, TCRdb called clonotypes with MiXCR, one entry per CDR3 protein. This sample yields about 600,000 distinct CDR3 sequences, of which approximately 35% are seen a single time; 4% to 5% belongs to the top ten. V trimming: 4 bases; J trimming: 1 base; junction bases outside the gene matches: 15. The CDR3 consists of 18 residues. Germline loops: CDR1 SGHRS, CDR2 YFSETQ.

The specimen sequenced was peripheral blood or thyroid tissue (not recorded which). The clonotype was recovered from an adult man with Graves' hyperthyroidism. This chain uses TRBV5-1 with TRBJ1-1, with 8 positions matching TRBD1. DNA of the CDR3: TGCGCCAGCAGCCCCATACGCACAGGGGGAGTAGGGAACACTGAAGCTTTCTTT. This sequence encodes CASSPIRTGGVGNTEAFF.